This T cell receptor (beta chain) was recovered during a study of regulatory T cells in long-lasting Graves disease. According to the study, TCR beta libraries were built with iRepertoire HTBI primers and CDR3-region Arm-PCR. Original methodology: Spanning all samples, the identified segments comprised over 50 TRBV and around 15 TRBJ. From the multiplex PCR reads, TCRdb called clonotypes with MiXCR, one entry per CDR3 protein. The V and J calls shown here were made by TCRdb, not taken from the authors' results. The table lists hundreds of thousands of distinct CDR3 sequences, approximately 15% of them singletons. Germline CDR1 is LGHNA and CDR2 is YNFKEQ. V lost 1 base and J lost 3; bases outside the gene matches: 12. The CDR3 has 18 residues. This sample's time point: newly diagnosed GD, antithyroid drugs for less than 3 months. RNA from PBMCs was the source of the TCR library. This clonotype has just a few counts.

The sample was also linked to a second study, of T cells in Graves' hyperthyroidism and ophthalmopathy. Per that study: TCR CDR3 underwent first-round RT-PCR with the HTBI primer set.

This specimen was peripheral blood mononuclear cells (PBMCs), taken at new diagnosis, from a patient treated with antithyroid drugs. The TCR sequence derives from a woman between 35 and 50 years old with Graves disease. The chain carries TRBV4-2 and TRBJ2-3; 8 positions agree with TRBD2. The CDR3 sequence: CASSQGLRLGGRTDTQYF. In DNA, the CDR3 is TGTGCCAGCAGCCAAGGTTTGAGATTAGGCGGGAGGACAGATACGCAGTATTTT.